The T cell receptor (beta chain) under discussion was sequenced for a study of human T cells and chemical hapten exposure (dated by TCRdb to the early 2020s). Context from the whole study: For sensitization, 2% DPC in acetone was applied to a roughly 2 cm by roughly 2 cm area of upper inner arm skin. Throughout the study period of 20 to 25 weeks, patients also received therapeutic DPC doses to the scalp every week. Patch tests used Finn chambers with 0.01% DPC on the upper back, scored after 6 days by International Contact Dermatitis Research Group standards. The patient cohort, mostly female, included alopecia areata with under or over 50% scalp involvement, alopecia totalis and alopecia universalis. The libraries were sequenced as a pool, and the TCR yield per sample differed mostly because of small variations in library volumes within the pool. This study followed changes in the peripheral blood TCR repertoire in vivo during primary and secondary sensitization of alopecia patients to the hapten diphenylcyclopropenone (DPC). Blood samples were taken from patients before sensitization (week 0) and at 2, 6 and about 24 weeks after DPC sensitization. Blood for TCR sequencing was provided by twenty-nine alopecia patients at one to four time points (pre-sensitization, 2, 6 and 24 weeks).

The investigation overall reported the following: Expanded TCRs formed significantly more large CDR3 similarity clusters than pre-sensitization or healthy control sets, consistent with antigen-driven responses. Because every patient had alopecia, a presumed autoimmune disease, the patients' immune response might differ from that of healthy individuals. Patch test score was positively correlated with the number of PT1 expanded TCRs, with significance at thresholds 8, 16 and 32 but not at 4. Repeated subsampling changed both the strength of the expansion versus patch-test correlation and the threshold at which that correlation became significant. DPC sensitization did not change how many TCRs were above 1 in 1000 frequency, and no evidence was found of alterations in global repertoire structure.

The time point label, as the study defines it: patch test 1, 2 weeks after DPC sensitization. Explained via the paper, the treatment or condition label denotes: therapeutic diphenylcyclopropenone sensitization with weekly scalp DPC. At every patch-test visit, the blood draw took place before the patch test was put on. Patients were eligible if aged 18 to 70, diagnosed with alopecia and judged suitable for DPC therapy, and pregnant patients were excluded. Total RNA was extracted from unfractionated whole blood that had been collected in Tempus Blood RNA tubes. Library preparation employed RACE. Sequencing took place on a NextSeq 500. Library preparation attached unique molecular identifiers to individual cDNA molecules for quantitative, reproducible TCR counting. From each blood RNA sample, both TCR alpha and TCR beta chains were sequenced. The published analysis was carried out like this. A median of around 96,000 TCRs per sample was observed, with a range of roughly 20,000 to 750,000. The Decombinator software suite was used to annotate V, J and CDR3 in the TCR reads. Every sample was subsampled to the same number of TCRs (28,000) for the PS versus PT1 abundance plots. Expanded TCRs were defined as absent before sensitization and observed at least eight times at the 2-week time point. TCRdb reworked the public reads: Q25 trimming with fastp, MiXCR clone assembly, productive beta chains retained. Identical CDR3 proteins give one entry, which carries the most common genes and DNA. V and J calls and clone size were set by TCRdb, not the authors. The sample records around 50,000 distinct CDR3 sequences, roughly 9.5% of which are singletons. The ten largest clones capture approximately 4.5% of the sample.

This clonotype has a count of ten or more. The target of this receptor is not known. No clone much larger than this one lies a single base away; base qualities are absent. The CDR3, cysteine through phenylalanine, is 15 amino acids long. The retained sequence is limited to the CDR3, 45 bases, with the frame set at the first base. V is pruned by 2 bases and J by 8 bases, leaving 11 bases of the junction without a gene match. CDR1 and CDR2, looked up from the germline V gene (reference sequence), are GTSNPN and SVGIG. Here the sequenced sample was whole blood, taken in connection with sensitization to the hapten diphenylcyclopropenone (DPC). The chain uses TRBV30 and TRBJ2-1; TRBD2 fits 8 bases in the junction. This clonotype originated in a woman in her forties or fifties with alopecia areata. Some clones in this sample may be carry-over from other donors' samples. The nucleotide sequence reads as follows: TGTGCCTGGAGTCCGGGAGGGACGTTTAGGGATGAGCAGTTCTTC. The encoded protein is CAWSPGGTFRDEQFF. The CDR3, completed at both ends by the reference TRBV30 and TRBJ2-1 genes, gives the full variable domain SQTIHQWPATLVQPVGSPLSLECTVEGTSNPNLYWYRQAAGRGLQLLFYSVGIGQISSEVPQNLSASRPQDRQFILSSKKLLLSDSGFYLCAWSPGGTFRDEQFFGPGTRLTVL.